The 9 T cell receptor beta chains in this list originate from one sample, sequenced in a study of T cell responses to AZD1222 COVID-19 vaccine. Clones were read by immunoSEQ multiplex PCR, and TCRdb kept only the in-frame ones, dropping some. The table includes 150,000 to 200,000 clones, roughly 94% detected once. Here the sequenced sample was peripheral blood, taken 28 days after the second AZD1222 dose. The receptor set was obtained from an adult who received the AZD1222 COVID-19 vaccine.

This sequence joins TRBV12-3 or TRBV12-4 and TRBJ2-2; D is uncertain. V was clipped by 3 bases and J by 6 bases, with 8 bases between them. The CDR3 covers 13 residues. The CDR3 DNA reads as TGTGCCAGCAGTTTTGTTGTGGCCGGGGAGCTGTTTTTT. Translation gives CASSFVVAGELFF.

The CDR3 is CASSLVEGDFSPLHF. The CDR3 DNA reads as TGTGCCAGCAGCTTAGTCGAAGGGGATTTTTCACCCCTCCACTTT. This sequence joins TRBV7-6 and TRBJ1-6; the D gene is possibly TRBD1 (5 bases). CDR3 length: 15 amino acids. Germline V gene lookup returns CDR1 SGHVS and CDR2 FNYEAQ. Trimming shortened V by 1 base and J by 9 bases, and 13 bases separated the two germline ends. Variable domain in full (rest from reference TRBV7-6 and TRBJ1-6): GAGVSQSPRYKVTKRGQDVALRCDPISGHVSLYWYRQALGQGPEFLTYFNYEAQQDKSGLPNDRFSAERPEGSISTLTIQRTEQRDSAMYRCASSLVEGDFSPLHFGNGTRLTVT.

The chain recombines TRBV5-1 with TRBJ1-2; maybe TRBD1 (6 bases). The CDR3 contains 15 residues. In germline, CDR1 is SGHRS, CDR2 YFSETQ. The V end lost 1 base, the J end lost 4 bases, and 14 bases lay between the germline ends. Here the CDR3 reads CASSLIGGRSYGYTF. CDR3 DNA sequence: TGCGCCAGCAGCTTGATCGGGGGCCGAAGCTATGGCTACACCTTC.

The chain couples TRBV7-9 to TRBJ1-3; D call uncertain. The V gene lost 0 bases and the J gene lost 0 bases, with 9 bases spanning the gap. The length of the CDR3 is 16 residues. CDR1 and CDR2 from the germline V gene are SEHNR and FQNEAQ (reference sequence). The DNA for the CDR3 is TGTGCCAGCAGCTTAGCAGGCCCGAGCTCTGGAAACACCATATATTTT. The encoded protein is CASSLAGPSSGNTIYF. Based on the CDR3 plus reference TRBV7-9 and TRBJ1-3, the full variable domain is DTGVSQNPRHKITKRGQNVTFRCDPISEHNRLYWYRQTLGQGPEFLTYFQNEAQLEKSRLLSDRFSAERPKGSFSTLEIQRTEQGDSAMYLCASSLAGPSSGNTIYFGEGSWLTVV.

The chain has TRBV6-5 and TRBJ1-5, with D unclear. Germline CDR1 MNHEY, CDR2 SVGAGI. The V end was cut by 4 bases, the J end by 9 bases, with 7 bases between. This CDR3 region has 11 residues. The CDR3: CASSFNWPQHF. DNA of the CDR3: TGTGCCAGCAGTTTTAATTGGCCCCAGCATTTT.

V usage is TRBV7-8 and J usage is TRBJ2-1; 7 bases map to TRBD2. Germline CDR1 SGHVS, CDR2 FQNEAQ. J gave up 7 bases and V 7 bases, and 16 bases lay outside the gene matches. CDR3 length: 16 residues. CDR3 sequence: CASTLLNLGGRNEQFF. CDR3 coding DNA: TGTGCCAGCACCCTTTTAAACCTGGGAGGGAGGAATGAGCAGTTCTTC.

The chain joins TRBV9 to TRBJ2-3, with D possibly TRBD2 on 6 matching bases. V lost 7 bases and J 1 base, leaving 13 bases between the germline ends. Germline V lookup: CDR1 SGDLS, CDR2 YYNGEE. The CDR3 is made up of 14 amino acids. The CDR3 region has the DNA TGTGCCAGCCAACGGGGCGGGGGCACAGATACGCAGTATTTT. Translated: CASQRGGGTDTQYF.

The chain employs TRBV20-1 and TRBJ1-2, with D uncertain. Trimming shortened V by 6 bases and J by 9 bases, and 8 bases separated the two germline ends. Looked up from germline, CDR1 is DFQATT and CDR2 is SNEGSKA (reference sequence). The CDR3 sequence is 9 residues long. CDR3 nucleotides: TGCAGTGCAGGGATACGCTACACCTTC. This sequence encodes CSAGIRYTF.

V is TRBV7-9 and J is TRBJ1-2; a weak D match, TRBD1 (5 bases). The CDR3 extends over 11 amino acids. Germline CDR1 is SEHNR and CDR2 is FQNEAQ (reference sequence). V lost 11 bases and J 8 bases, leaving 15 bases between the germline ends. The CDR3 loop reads CAGTGGAGYTF. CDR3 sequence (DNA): TGTGCCGGTACTGGGGGTGCGGGCTACACCTTC. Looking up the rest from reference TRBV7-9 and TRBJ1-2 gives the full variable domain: DTGVSQNPRHKITKRGQNVTFRCDPISEHNRLYWYRQTLGQGPEFLTYFQNEAQLEKSRLLSDRFSAERPKGSFSTLEIQRTEQGDSAMYLCAGTGGAGYTFGSGTRLTVV.